This T cell receptor beta chain stems from a study of T-cell memory formation after mild COVID-19. Findings and caveats of the study: Later expanders leaned toward CD4+, whereas clones contracting from day 15 to 85 were balanced CD4/CD8. Some clones that responded turned up in pre-infection memory, which suggests that cross-reactive memory joined in.

TCRdb called the 5' RACE reads again in MiXCR, with one record for every CDR3 protein. The table shows about 190,000 distinct CDR3 sequences, with approximately 20% occurring only once. The table lists this clonotype with a few counts. Its antigen is unidentified. The TCR was taken from an adult woman who had mild COVID-19 (a few samples of this study predate the infection). Cell type and time point are not known. Sequenced: PBMCs or a T cell subset sorted from them (not recorded which).

CDR3 nucleotides: TGCGCCAGCAGCTTTACCGGCGATTCGAGGATTTACGAGCAGTACTTC. Translation: CASSFTGDSRIYEQYF. The chain employs TRBV5-1 and TRBJ2-7; D ambiguous. V was clipped by 2 bases and J by 4 bases, with 19 bases between them. Germline V gene sequence: CDR1 SGHRS, CDR2 YFSETQ. This CDR3 contains 16 residues.